The 8 T cell receptor beta chains presented below share a single source sample, sequenced in a study of CD8+ T cells in alopecia areata. Treatment here: oral pan-JAK inhibitor, 5-10 mg twice daily. After isolation, RNA underwent reverse transcription to generate cDNA as the sequencing template. Profiled with immunoSEQ multiplex PCR; TCRdb holds only in-frame clones, not every one. The sample lists approximately 90,000 clones, 60% to 80% occurring once. This sample comprised CD8+ T cells sorted from blood, obtained at approximately week 42, from a patient treated with tofacitinib. The source of these receptors is a human donor with alopecia areata.

The chain joins TRBV7-6 to TRBJ1-3; D is ambiguous. The V and J ends lost 5 bases and 4 bases respectively, with 3 bases between them. The CDR3 covers 11 residues. Germline values: CDR1 SGHVS, CDR2 FNYEAQ. CDR3 bases: TGTGCCAGCAGCAACGGAAACACCATATATTTT. Translated, it gives CASSNGNTIYF.

The chain is built from TRBV4-1 and TRBJ1-6, with TRBD1 as a possible D gene (5 bases). V was cut by 1 base and J by 9 bases, with 19 bases left in between. The V gene's germline CDR1 is MGHRA and CDR2 YSYEKL. The CDR3 has 17 residues. CDR3 loop: CASSQVTTTGPTSPLHF. The CDR3 DNA is TGCGCCAGCAGCCAAGTTACTACCACAGGCCCGACTTCACCCCTCCACTTT.

The J gene is TRBJ2-7, the V gene TRBV4-1, with D perhaps matching TRBD1 (6 bases). The CDR3 is 14 amino acids. The V gene's germline CDR1 is MGHRA and CDR2 YSYEKL. Trimming cost V 0 bases and J 7 bases, with 13 bases left between them. The CDR3 spells CASSQELRGTEQYF. The CDR3 DNA sequence: TGCGCCAGCAGCCAAGAATTGAGGGGGACGGAGCAGTACTTC.

This chain connects TRBV19 to TRBJ1-5; the D gene is possibly TRBD1 (6 bases). Trimming took off 2 bases at V and 5 bases at J, with 10 bases between the two ends. This CDR3 spans 14 amino acids. Germline lookup yields CDR1 LNHDA and CDR2 SQIVND (reference sequence). The CDR3 region has the DNA TGTGCCAGTAGTATAACAAGGGGGGATCAGCCCCAGCATTTT. This sequence encodes CASSITRGDQPQHF.

This clone has just a few counts. The genes are TRBV4-3 and TRBJ2-1; D unresolved. V gave up 0 bases and J gave up 2 bases, with 11 bases separating them. Germline CDR1 is LGHNA and CDR2 is YSLEER. The CDR3 is 16 residues long. CDR3: CASSQDLTGTYNEQFF. The CDR3, as DNA: TGCGCCAGCAGCCAAGATCTGACGGGTACCTACAATGAGCAGTTCTTC.

The chain combines TRBV13 with TRBJ1-1, with D perhaps TRBD1 (5 bases). The V gene lost 6 bases and the J gene lost 12 bases, with 17 bases spanning the gap. From germline, CDR1 is PRHDT and CDR2 FYEKMQ (reference sequence). The CDR3 contains 12 residues. The CDR3 DNA is TGTGCCAGCAGTGATGGGGGACCCACAACTTTCTTT. The encoded protein is CASSDGGPTTFF.

The chain joins TRBV6-1 to TRBJ1-2, with no clear D. The germline V gene has CDR1 MNHNS and CDR2 SASEGT. The CDR3 length is 15 residues. Trimming took 7 bases from V and 8 from J, leaving 23 bases between them. The CDR3 DNA sequence: TGTGCCAGCATGAGCAGGATGGATGACGATTGGGGCTACACCTTC. Residues: CASMSRMDDDWGYTF.

The genes are TRBV9 and TRBJ2-6, with 7 bases matching TRBD1. The V gene end was trimmed by 3 bases and the J gene end by 0 bases; junction bases not matched to a gene: 6. The germline gives CDR1 SGDLS, CDR2 YYNGEE. This CDR3 contains 17 residues. This CDR3 reads CASSAPGQHSGANVLTF. CDR3 in DNA: TGTGCCAGCAGCGCCCCGGGACAGCACTCTGGGGCCAACGTCCTGACTTTC.